The 32 T cell receptor beta chains below all came from one sample that was sequenced in a study of T-cell memory formation after mild COVID-19. TCRdb passed the 5' RACE reads through MiXCR, listing each CDR3 protein once. The sample carries about half a million distinct CDR3 sequences, 15% to 20% recorded once. The sample comprised PBMCs or a T cell subset sorted from them (not recorded which). The receptors were gathered from an adult woman who had mild COVID-19 (a few samples of this study predate the infection). Cell type and time point are not known.

V gene TRBV9 combines with J gene TRBJ2-6, with D tentatively TRBD2 (5 bases). The CDR3 totals 19 residues. V gave up 4 bases and J gave up 0 bases, with 20 bases separating them. Germline V gene sequence: CDR1 SGDLS, CDR2 YYNGEE. This chain's CDR3 is CASSTGGSSEPSGANVLTF. CDR3 coding DNA: TGTGCCAGCAGCACCGGAGGCTCGAGCGAACCCTCTGGGGCCAACGTCCTGACTTTC. The complete variable domain, with remaining parts taken from reference TRBV9 and TRBJ2-6, reads DSGVTQTPKHLITATGQRVTLRCSPRSGDLSVYWYQQSLDQGLQFLIQYYNGEERAKGNILERFSAQQFPDLHSELNLSSLELGDSALYFCASSTGGSSEPSGANVLTFGAGSRLTVL.

The gene calls are TRBV7-2 and TRBJ2-1; 9 nucleotides line up with TRBD1. The CDR3 covers 15 residues. Trimming at V came to 5 bases and at J to 6 bases, leaving 8 bases not matched to a gene. CDR1 is SGHTA, CDR2 FQGNSA, per germline. CDR3 residues: CASSRRTGVFNEQFF. In nucleotides, the CDR3 is TGTGCCAGCAGCCGTCGGACAGGGGTCTTCAATGAGCAGTTCTTC.

CDR3 region: CASSSETLGGTYNEQFF. Here the CDR3 DNA reads TGTGCCAGCAGCTCAGAGACCCTTGGCGGGACCTACAATGAGCAGTTCTTC. The chain combines TRBV5-5 with TRBJ2-1; D is possibly TRBD2 (6 bases). The V gene's germline CDR1 is SGHKS and CDR2 YYEKEE (reference sequence). CDR3 length: 17 amino acids. The V and J ends lost 3 bases and 2 bases respectively, with 18 bases between them.

V usage is TRBV5-5 and J usage is TRBJ1-2, with 7 bases matching TRBD1. V gave up 0 bases and J gave up 4 bases; unmatched junction bases: 9. The length of the CDR3 is 16 residues. CDR1 SGHKS and CDR2 YYEKEE come from the germline V gene (reference sequence). Here the CDR3 reads CASSLVPPQGTYGYTF. The CDR3 bases are TGTGCCAGCAGCTTGGTGCCCCCACAGGGGACCTATGGCTACACCTTC.

This clonotype was observed a handful of times. The chain recombines TRBV10-3 with TRBJ1-5, with D tentatively TRBD1 (6 bases). V was clipped by 3 bases and J by 5 bases, with 14 bases between them. This CDR3 spans 15 amino acids. Per the germline V gene, CDR1 is ENHRY and CDR2 is SYGVKD. The chain's CDR3 is CAISERVGGDQPQHF. As DNA, the CDR3 is TGTGCCATCAGTGAAAGGGTTGGGGGCGATCAGCCCCAGCATTTT.

This clonotype turned up a few times. The chain uses TRBV20-1 and TRBJ2-7; TRBD2 aligns across 9 bases. J was trimmed by 0 bases and V by 5 bases; bases with no gene match: 11. This CDR3 has 16 amino acids. Germline lookup yields CDR1 DFQATT and CDR2 SNEGSKA (reference sequence). The CDR3 protein is CSAGRSTSGSSYEQYF. In nucleotides, the CDR3 is TGCAGTGCTGGCCGGTCTACTAGCGGGTCCTCCTACGAGCAGTACTTC.

The CDR3 is CASSQLAGNRDEQFF. For the CDR3, the DNA is TGTGCCAGCAGTCAGCTAGCGGGCAATCGCGATGAGCAGTTCTTC. The rearrangement links TRBV12-3 or TRBV12-4 to TRBJ2-1, with TRBD2 identical over 8 bases. CDR3 length: 15 residues. J lost 8 bases, V lost 5 bases, and 11 bases had no gene match.

The V gene is TRBV7-3, the J gene TRBJ2-1; TRBD2 might be the D (6 bases). V lost 2 bases to trimming and J lost 2 bases, with 10 bases between them. This CDR3 has 15 amino acids. CDR1 and CDR2 (germline): SGHTA, FQGTGA. The CDR3 region is CASSLGTLPYNEQFF. As DNA, the CDR3 is TGTGCCAGCAGCTTAGGGACTCTCCCCTACAATGAGCAGTTCTTC.

This clonotype occurred many times. V gene TRBV7-2 combines with J gene TRBJ1-1; 9 nucleotides align to TRBD1. CDR1 and CDR2 from the germline V gene are SGHTA and FQGNSA. V shed 3 bases and J 5 bases; nucleotides not matched to a gene: 4. This CDR3 is 14 amino acids long. CDR3 nucleotides: TGTGCCAGCAGCTTTGACAGGGGGAGGACTGAAGCTTTCTTT. The encoded protein is CASSFDRGRTEAFF.

This clonotype was seen a handful of times. The V and J genes are TRBV15 and TRBJ2-1, with D hard to call. This CDR3 region has 12 residues. V was trimmed by 4 bases and J by 6 bases, leaving 7 bases between them. Germline CDR1 reads LNHNV; CDR2 reads YYDKDF (reference sequence). The CDR3 reads CATSISVNEQFF. The CDR3 nucleotides are TGTGCCACCAGCATTTCGGTCAATGAGCAGTTCTTC.

This clonotype showed up just a few times. V usage is TRBV7-9 and J usage is TRBJ1-2; 8 bases are a match to TRBD1. The V gene's germline CDR1 is SEHNR and CDR2 FQNEAQ (reference sequence). The CDR3 spans 14 residues. Unmatched junction bases numbered 7, after V lost 5 bases and J lost 5 bases. DNA of the CDR3: TGTGCCAGCAGCGAGACGGACAGGGCTTATGGCTACACCTTC. Protein: CASSETDRAYGYTF. Combining the CDR3 with reference TRBV7-9 and TRBJ1-2 gives the whole variable domain DTGVSQNPRHKITKRGQNVTFRCDPISEHNRLYWYRQTLGQGPEFLTYFQNEAQLEKSRLLSDRFSAERPKGSFSTLEIQRTEQGDSAMYLCASSETDRAYGYTFGSGTRLTVV.

This chain links TRBV4-3 with TRBJ2-7; 11 bases align to TRBD1. Germline loops: CDR1 LGHNA, CDR2 YSLEER. The CDR3 has 15 amino acids. Trimming took 0 bases from V and 5 from J; bases not matched to a gene: 3. The CDR3 region is CASSQDWTGGNEQYF. DNA for the CDR3: TGCGCCAGCAGCCAAGATTGGACAGGGGGCAACGAGCAGTACTTC.

V is TRBV4-1 and J is TRBJ2-5; no clear D. Germline CDR1 reads MGHRA; CDR2 reads YSYEKL. This CDR3 has 15 amino acids. The V end was cut by 1 base, the J end by 5 bases, with 14 bases between. CDR3 in DNA: TGCGCCAGCAGCCAAGGAAAAGGCCCCGGCGAGACCCAGTACTTC. Translated: CASSQGKGPGETQYF.

The rearrangement links TRBV20-1 to TRBJ1-6; 8 bases fit TRBD1. This CDR3 has 15 amino acids. V lost 5 bases and J lost 9; bases outside the gene matches: 12. Per the germline V gene, CDR1 is DFQATT and CDR2 is SNEGSKA (reference sequence). The CDR3 spells CSARKTGAYPSPLHF. DNA of the CDR3: TGCAGTGCTCGTAAGACAGGGGCATATCCTTCACCCCTCCACTTT.

This clonotype came up a few times. The chain links TRBV6-5 to TRBJ2-2, with 11 nucleotides matching TRBD2. Looked up from germline, CDR1 is MNHEY and CDR2 is SVGAGI. The trim removed 5 bases at V and 4 bases at J, leaving 6 bases unmatched. The CDR3 extends over 16 amino acids. The CDR3 DNA follows: TGTGCCAGCAGTACCCTACTAGCGGGAGCCACCGGGGAGCTGTTTTTT. This translates into CASSTLLAGATGELFF.

The chain couples TRBV5-1 to TRBJ2-7, with 16 bases fitting TRBD2. The CDR3 loop spans 17 amino acids. The junction had 3 bases not matched to a gene; V was cut back by 3 bases and J by 0 bases. Germline V gives CDR1 SGHRS, CDR2 YFSETQ. The CDR3: CASSSGLAGGSSYEQYF. The CDR3 nucleotides read TGCGCCAGCAGCTCGGGACTAGCGGGGGGGAGCTCCTACGAGCAGTACTTC.

This rearrangement joins TRBV12-3 or TRBV12-4 to TRBJ1-3; TRBD1 matches at 8 bases. The trim removed 6 bases at V and 4 bases at J, leaving 8 bases unmatched. The CDR3 consists of 15 residues. CDR3 sequence (DNA): TGTGCCAGCAGACCTACAGGGGGATCCGGAAACACCATATATTTT. It is translated as CASRPTGGSGNTIYF.

The CDR3 nucleotides read TGTGCCAGCAGCCAAGCTATAGATACGCAGTATTTT. Translating it yields CASSQAIDTQYF. The chain is built from TRBV3-1 and TRBJ2-3; D gene ambiguous. The germline V gene has CDR1 LGHDT and CDR2 YNNKEL (reference sequence). The CDR3 is 12 residues long. Trimming took off 1 base at V and 5 bases at J, with 4 bases between the two ends.

A few counts support this clonotype. The V and J genes are TRBV20-1 and TRBJ2-7; 13 bases agree with TRBD2. The CDR3 contains 16 residues. Germline lookup yields CDR1 DFQATT and CDR2 SNEGSKA (reference sequence). The CDR3 nucleotides are TGCAGCCCGAAGGGACTAGCGGGGTTACCTCCCTACGAGCAGTACTTC. Translated: CSPKGLAGLPPYEQYF.

This clonotype showed up just a few times. The chain is built from TRBV27 and TRBJ2-7, with TRBD1 as a possible D gene (6 bases). Trimming shortened V by 5 bases and J by 7 bases, and 18 bases separated the two germline ends. This CDR3 comprises 14 residues. Germline V gives CDR1 MNHEY, CDR2 SMNVEV (reference sequence). The CDR3 loop is CASSTSFLGGEQYF. The DNA for the CDR3 is TGTGCCAGCAGTACGTCCTTTCTAGGGGGAGAGCAGTACTTC.

This clonotype was seen many times. The rearrangement joins TRBV7-2 to TRBJ2-3, with 9 bases aligning to TRBD1. Losses at the gene ends were 5 bases for V and 6 bases for J; bases not matched to a gene: 18. The CDR3 is 18 residues long. CDR1 and CDR2 (germline): SGHTA, FQGNSA. The CDR3 region is CASSPNRLGQGQSDTQYF. CDR3 in DNA: TGTGCCAGCAGCCCTAACCGGTTAGGACAGGGGCAGTCTGATACGCAGTATTTT.

This clonotype was seen repeatedly, ten times or more. The chain has TRBV7-2 and TRBJ2-6; D might be TRBD1 or TRBD2, each matching 5 bases. Trimming removed 6 bases from V and 4 bases from J, with 10 bases in between. CDR1 is SGHTA and CDR2 is FQGNSA in the germline V gene. The CDR3 is made up of 14 amino acids. The CDR3 DNA reads TGTGCCAGCAGGACCGGGACCGGGGCCAACGTCCTGACTTTC. It specifies CASRTGTGANVLTF. The full variable domain, in which reference TRBV7-2 and TRBJ2-6 provide the parts outside the CDR3, is GAGVSQSPSNKVTEKGKDVELRCDPISGHTALYWYRQSLGQGLEFLIYFQGNSAPDKSGLPSDRFSAERTGGSVSTLTIQRTQQEDSAVYLCASRTGTGANVLTFGAGSRLTVL.

This clonotype has only one observation. The chain is built from TRBV20-1 and TRBJ1-2; no clear D gene. Germline V lookup: CDR1 DFQATT, CDR2 SNEGSKA (reference sequence). This CDR3 is 11 amino acids long. Deletions cut 2 bases from V and 8 bases from J, with 9 bases between. CDR3 coding DNA: TGCAGTGCTAGAATCCGACTGGGCTACACCTTC. This encodes CSARIRLGYTF.

This clonotype was recorded a few times. This chain uses TRBV19 with TRBJ2-7, with 12 bases that match TRBD2. V was clipped by 8 bases and J by 3 bases; unmatched bases: 14. Germline CDR1 and CDR2: LNHDA and SQIVND (reference sequence). The CDR3 loop spans 17 amino acids. The CDR3 DNA is TGTGCCAGTCCTCCAATTCCTAGCGGGAGGGCCAACTACGAGCAGTACTTC. It encodes CASPPIPSGRANYEQYF.

This clonotype was recorded many times. The V and J genes are TRBV5-1 and TRBJ2-7, with 10 bases matching TRBD2. The CDR3 is 15 residues long. The V and J ends lost 0 bases and 4 bases, in that order; junction bases with no gene match: 4. Looked up from germline, CDR1 is SGHRS and CDR2 is YFSETQ. The DNA of the CDR3 is TGCGCCAGCAGCTTGGCTCTAGCGGGAGTGTACGAGCAGTACTTC. This translates into CASSLALAGVYEQYF.

The chain links TRBV20-1 to TRBJ2-5; D gene ambiguous. V was pared by 6 bases and J by 5 bases, with 7 bases between. The CDR3 has 10 residues. Germline V gene sequence: CDR1 DFQATT, CDR2 SNEGSKA (reference sequence). DNA of the CDR3: TGCAGTGCCCCTAGGGAGACCCAGTACTTC. Translation: CSAPRETQYF.

This clonotype has only a few counts. J is TRBJ2-1 and V is TRBV25-1, with 8 bases lining up with TRBD2. Trimming removed 6 bases from V and 9 bases from J; junction bases left unmatched: 10. Looked up from germline, CDR1 is MGHDK and CDR2 is SYGVNS. This CDR3 has 14 amino acids. CDR3 DNA: TGTGCCAGCAGGGACGGGGGGGCCTTTGGTGAGCAGTTCTTC. Translated, it gives CASRDGGAFGEQFF.

This sequence joins TRBV6-5 and TRBJ2-7; the D is unclear. Trimming pared 4 bases from V and 0 bases from J, leaving 13 bases between. This CDR3 has 15 amino acids. From germline, CDR1 is MNHEY and CDR2 SVGAGI. For the CDR3, the DNA is TGTGCCAGCAGTTCCCGTGACGGAATCTCCTACGAGCAGTACTTC. Residues: CASSSRDGISYEQYF.

V and J are TRBV29-1 and TRBJ2-3; 10 bases map to TRBD2. Germline CDR1 SQVTM, CDR2 ANQGSEA. The CDR3 is 13 amino acids. V was pared by 6 bases and J by 4 bases, with 4 bases of the junction left unmatched. The DNA for the CDR3 is TGCAGCGTACTAGCGGGATTGGCAGATACGCAGTATTTT. Residues: CSVLAGLADTQYF.

The DNA of the CDR3 is TGTGCCAGCAGCTTCATCCCTGGGTACAATGAGCAGTTCTTC. Amino acids: CASSFIPGYNEQFF. The genes are TRBV7-3 and TRBJ2-1; D is undetermined. CDR1 SGHTA and CDR2 FQGTGA come from the germline V gene. The CDR3 contains 14 residues. The ends were cut back, 3 bases at V and 4 bases at J, with 10 bases in the middle.

This clonotype has just one count. The V and J genes are TRBV12-3 or TRBV12-4 and TRBJ1-1, with D unclear. V dropped 5 bases and J dropped 5 bases, with 15 bases sitting between them. The CDR3 contains 14 residues. The DNA of the CDR3 is TGTGCCAGCAGTCCCTCGAGGGCGGGGACTGAAGCTTTCTTT. This codes for CASSPSRAGTEAFF.

This sequence joins TRBV7-9 and TRBJ1-3, with D possibly being TRBD1 (5 bases). Germline-derived CDR1 and CDR2 are SEHNR and FQNEAQ (reference sequence). The CDR3 contains 14 residues. Trimming left V 1 base short and J 8 bases short, with 12 bases between. The CDR3 region has the DNA TGTGCCAGCAGCTTAGTACTCCAGGGAGACACCATATATTTT. It specifies CASSLVLQGDTIYF.